This T cell receptor beta chain was identified in a study of blood T cell repertoires in COVID-19. Study details: Samples taken during acute and convalescent COVID-19 were collected in the United States, Italy and Spain.

How the authors handled the data: Nucleated cell number was recorded as an estimate derived from reference gene primer amplification. Here immunoSEQ multiplex PCR was the method, and the copy in TCRdb shows in-frame clones only, minus some. V, J and clone size are taken as reported in that table, and D and trimming were inferred from the DNA itself. Of 200,000 to 300,000 clones listed, about 85% were seen once; the top ten hold more than 6%. This CDR3 is built from 13 residues. Germline V CDR1 and CDR2: SEHNR, FQNEAQ (reference sequence). Deletions cut 5 bases from V and 14 bases from J, with 16 bases between.

The chain is built from TRBV7-9 and TRBJ1-6, with a tentative D call TRBD1 (5 bases). The sequenced sample was peripheral blood. This clonotype was sampled from a woman aged 60 to 75 with active or convalescent COVID-19. The CDR3 reads CASSTAASDTLHF. CDR3 bases: TGTGCCAGCAGCACGGCCGCATCGGACACCCTCCACTTT.